These 8 T cell receptor beta chains originate from one sample sequenced in a study of blood T cell repertoires in COVID-19. TCRdb's copy holds only in-frame clones and misses some; the assay was immunoSEQ multiplex PCR. The repertoire holds 150,000 to 160,000 clones, with 83% as singletons. Sequenced input: peripheral blood. These receptors all come from a woman aged 55-70 years with COVID-19, enrolled during active disease.

This chain connects TRBV30 to TRBJ1-3; weak D call: TRBD1 (6 bases). CDR3 length: 13 amino acids. Trimming took off 7 bases at V and 3 bases at J, with 13 bases between the two ends. CDR1 and CDR2 (germline): GTSNPN, SVGIG (reference sequence). The CDR3: CALTQGNGNTIYF. DNA of the CDR3: TGTGCCTTGACACAGGGTAATGGAAACACCATATATTTT.

The chain is built from TRBV9 and TRBJ2-1; 8 nucleotides align to TRBD2. Germline V CDR1 and CDR2: SGDLS, YYNGEE. CDR3 size: 16 residues. The ends lost 0 bases at V and 2 bases at J; junction bases unmatched: 4. The CDR3 DNA is TGTGCCAGCAGCGTAGCAGAGCGGGAGCCCTACAATGAGCAGTTCTTC. Translated: CASSVAEREPYNEQFF.

The gene calls are TRBV18 and TRBJ2-2, with TRBD2 identical over 9 bases. The germline V gene encodes CDR1 KGHSH and CDR2 LQKENI. Trimming removed 2 bases from V and 6 bases from J; junction bases left unmatched: 7. This CDR3 comprises 16 residues. The CDR3 region has the DNA TGTGCCAGCTCACCAAATGGCGGGAGGGCCGCCGGGGAGCTGTTTTTT. It specifies CASSPNGGRAAGELFF.

This chain connects TRBV18 to TRBJ1-2; maybe TRBD1 (6 bases). Trimming left V 3 bases short and J 2 bases short, with 7 bases between. The V gene's germline CDR1 is KGHSH and CDR2 LQKENI. The CDR3 is 13 residues long. This CDR3 is CASSPDRNYGYTF. As DNA, the CDR3 is TGTGCCAGCTCACCTGACAGGAACTATGGCTACACCTTC.

The chain is built from TRBV11-2 and TRBJ1-6; tentative D call: TRBD1 (5 bases). V lost 4 bases to trimming and J lost 5 bases, with 12 bases between them. CDR3 length: 15 amino acids. The germline CDR1 and CDR2 sequences are SGHAT and FQNNGV. The CDR3 DNA is TGTGCCAGCAGCTCCCAGGGAGGGGATAATTCACCCCTCCACTTT. Protein sequence: CASSSQGGDNSPLHF.

V usage is TRBV12-5 and J usage is TRBJ2-5; TRBD1 aligns across 10 bases. The CDR3 is 16 amino acids. Germline trimming cut 6 bases from V and 2 bases from J; bases unmatched to any gene: 9. Germline loops: CDR1 LGHNT, CDR2 FRNRAP. CDR3 sequence reads: CASGRGTGAKQETQYF. DNA of the CDR3: TGTGCTAGTGGCCGTGGGACAGGGGCCAAACAAGAGACCCAGTACTTC.

J is TRBJ1-1 and V is TRBV5-1; 7 nucleotides align to TRBD1. Losses at the gene ends were 7 bases for V and 10 bases for J; bases not matched to a gene: 16. CDR3 size: 14 residues. The V gene's germline CDR1 is SGHRS and CDR2 YFSETQ. The CDR3 loop is CASHRGDRDVRAFF. DNA for the CDR3: TGCGCCAGCCATAGGGGGGACAGAGACGTTCGAGCTTTCTTT.

The chain uses TRBV27 and TRBJ1-5, with 8 bases identical to TRBD1. Germline V gives CDR1 MNHEY, CDR2 SMNVEV (reference sequence). This CDR3 comprises 15 residues. V was clipped by 8 bases and J by 7 bases; unmatched bases: 13. The CDR3: CASALLQGAAQPQHF. The CDR3 coding sequence is TGTGCCAGCGCGCTACTTCAGGGGGCGGCCCAGCCCCAGCATTTT.